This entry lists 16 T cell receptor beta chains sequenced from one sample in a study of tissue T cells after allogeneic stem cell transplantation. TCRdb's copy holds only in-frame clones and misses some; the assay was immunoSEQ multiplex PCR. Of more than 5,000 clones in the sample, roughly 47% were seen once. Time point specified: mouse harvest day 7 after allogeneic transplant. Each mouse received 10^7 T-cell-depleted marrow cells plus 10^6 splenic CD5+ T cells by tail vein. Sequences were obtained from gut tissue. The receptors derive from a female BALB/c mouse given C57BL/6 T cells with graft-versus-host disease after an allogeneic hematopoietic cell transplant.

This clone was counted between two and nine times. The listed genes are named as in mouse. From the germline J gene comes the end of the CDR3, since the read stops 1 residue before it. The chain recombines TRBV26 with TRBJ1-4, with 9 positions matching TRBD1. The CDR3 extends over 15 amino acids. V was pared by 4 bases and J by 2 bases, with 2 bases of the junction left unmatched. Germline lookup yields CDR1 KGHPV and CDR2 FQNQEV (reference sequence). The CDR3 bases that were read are TGTGCCAGCAGTCGAACAGGGGGCTCCAACGAAAGATTATTT. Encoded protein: CASSRTGGSNERLF. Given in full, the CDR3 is CASSRTGGSNERLFF.

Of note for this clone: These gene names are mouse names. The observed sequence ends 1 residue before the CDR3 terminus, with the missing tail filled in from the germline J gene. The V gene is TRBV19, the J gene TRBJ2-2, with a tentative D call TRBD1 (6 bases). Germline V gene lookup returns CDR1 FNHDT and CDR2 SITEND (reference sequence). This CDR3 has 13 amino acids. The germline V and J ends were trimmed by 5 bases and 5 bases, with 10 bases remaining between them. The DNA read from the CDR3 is TGTGCCAGCAGAACAGGGAGGACCGGGCAGCTCTAC. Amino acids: CASRTGRTGQLY. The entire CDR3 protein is CASRTGRTGQLYF.

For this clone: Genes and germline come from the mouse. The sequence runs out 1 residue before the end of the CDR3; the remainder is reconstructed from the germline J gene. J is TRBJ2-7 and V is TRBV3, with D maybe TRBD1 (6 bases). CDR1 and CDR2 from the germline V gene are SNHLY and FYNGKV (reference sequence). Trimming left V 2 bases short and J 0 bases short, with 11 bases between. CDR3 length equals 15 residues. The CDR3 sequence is CASSLRGRSSYEQYF. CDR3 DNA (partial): TGTGCCAGCAGCTTAAGGGGGAGGAGCTCCTATGAACAGTAC.

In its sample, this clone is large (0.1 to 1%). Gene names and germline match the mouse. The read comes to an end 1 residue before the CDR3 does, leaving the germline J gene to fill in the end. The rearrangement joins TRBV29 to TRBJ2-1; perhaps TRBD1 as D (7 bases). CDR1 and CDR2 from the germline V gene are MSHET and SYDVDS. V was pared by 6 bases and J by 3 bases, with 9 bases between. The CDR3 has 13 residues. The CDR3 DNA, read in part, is TGTGCTAGCAGGCAGGGGGGCTATGCTGAGCAGTTC. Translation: CASRQGGYAEQF. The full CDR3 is CASRQGGYAEQFF.

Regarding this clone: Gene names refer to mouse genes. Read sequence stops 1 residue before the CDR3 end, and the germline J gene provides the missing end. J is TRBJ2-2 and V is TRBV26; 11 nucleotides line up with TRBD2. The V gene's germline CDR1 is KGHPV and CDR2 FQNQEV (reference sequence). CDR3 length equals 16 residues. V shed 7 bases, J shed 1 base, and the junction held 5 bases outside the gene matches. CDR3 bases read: TGTGCCAGCACCCTGACTGGGGGGGTAAACACCGGGCAGCTCTAC. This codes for CASTLTGGVNTGQLY. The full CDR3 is CASTLTGGVNTGQLYF.

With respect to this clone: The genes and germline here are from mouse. Partial CDR3 DNA: TGTGCCAGCAGCCCCCGGGACAGCCAAGACACCCAGTAC. The encoded protein is CASSPRDSQDTQY. The entire CDR3 protein reads CASSPRDSQDTQYF. J is TRBJ2-5 and V is TRBV3; 7 bases are a match to TRBD1. The read terminates 1 residue ahead of where the CDR3 ends, so the germline J gene completes it. Germline loops: CDR1 SNHLY, CDR2 FYNGKV (reference sequence). The CDR3 has 14 amino acids. Germline trimming cut 5 bases from V and 2 bases from J; bases unmatched to any gene: 4.

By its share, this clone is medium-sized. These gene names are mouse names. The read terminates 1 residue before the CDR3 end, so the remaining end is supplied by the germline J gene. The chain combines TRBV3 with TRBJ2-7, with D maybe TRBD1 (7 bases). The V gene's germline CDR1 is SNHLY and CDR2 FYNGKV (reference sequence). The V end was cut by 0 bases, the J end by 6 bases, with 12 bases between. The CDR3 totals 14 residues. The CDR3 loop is CASSLAGGGGEQYF. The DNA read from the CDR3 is TGTGCCAGCAGCTTAGCAGGGGGCGGGGGTGAACAGTAC.

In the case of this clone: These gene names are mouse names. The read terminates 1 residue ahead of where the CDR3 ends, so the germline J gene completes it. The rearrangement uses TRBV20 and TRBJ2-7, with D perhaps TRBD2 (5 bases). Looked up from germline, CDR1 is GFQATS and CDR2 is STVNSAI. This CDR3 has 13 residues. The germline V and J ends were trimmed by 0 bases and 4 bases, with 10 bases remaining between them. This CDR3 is CGAREAGHYEQYF. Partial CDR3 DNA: TGTGGTGCTAGGGAAGCTGGGCATTATGAACAGTAC.

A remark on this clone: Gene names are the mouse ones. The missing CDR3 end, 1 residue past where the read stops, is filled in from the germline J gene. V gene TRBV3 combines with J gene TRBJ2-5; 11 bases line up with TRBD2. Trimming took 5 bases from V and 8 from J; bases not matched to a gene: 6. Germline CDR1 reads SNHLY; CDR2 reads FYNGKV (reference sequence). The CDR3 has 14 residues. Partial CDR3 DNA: TGTGCCAGCAGCCCAACTGGGGGGGCAGCCACCCAGTAC. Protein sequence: CASSPTGGAATQY. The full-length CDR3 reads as CASSPTGGAATQYF.

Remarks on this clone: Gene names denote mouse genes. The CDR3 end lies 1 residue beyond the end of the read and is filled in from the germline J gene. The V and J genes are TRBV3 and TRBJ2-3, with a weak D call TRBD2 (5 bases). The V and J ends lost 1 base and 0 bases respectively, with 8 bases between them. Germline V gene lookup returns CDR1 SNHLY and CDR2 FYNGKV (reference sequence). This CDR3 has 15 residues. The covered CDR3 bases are TGTGCCAGCAGCTTAGACTGGACTAGTGCAGAAACGCTGTAT. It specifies CASSLDWTSAETLY. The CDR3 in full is CASSLDWTSAETLYF.

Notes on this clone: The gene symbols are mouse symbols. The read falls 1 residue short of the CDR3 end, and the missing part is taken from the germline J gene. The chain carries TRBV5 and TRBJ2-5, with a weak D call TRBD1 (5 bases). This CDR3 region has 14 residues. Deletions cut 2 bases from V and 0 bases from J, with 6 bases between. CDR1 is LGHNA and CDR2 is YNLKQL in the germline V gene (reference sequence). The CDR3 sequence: CASSQQGNQDTQYF. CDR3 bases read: TGTGCCAGCAGCCAACAGGGTAACCAAGACACCCAGTAC.

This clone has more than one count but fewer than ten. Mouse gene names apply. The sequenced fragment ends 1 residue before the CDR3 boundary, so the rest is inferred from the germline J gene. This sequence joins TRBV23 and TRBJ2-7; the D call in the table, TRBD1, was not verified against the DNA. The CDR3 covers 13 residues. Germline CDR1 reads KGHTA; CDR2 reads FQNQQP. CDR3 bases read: TGCTCCAGCAGTCAGACAGGGGCCTATGAACAGTAC. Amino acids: CSSSQTGAYEQY. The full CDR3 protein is CSSSQTGAYEQYF.

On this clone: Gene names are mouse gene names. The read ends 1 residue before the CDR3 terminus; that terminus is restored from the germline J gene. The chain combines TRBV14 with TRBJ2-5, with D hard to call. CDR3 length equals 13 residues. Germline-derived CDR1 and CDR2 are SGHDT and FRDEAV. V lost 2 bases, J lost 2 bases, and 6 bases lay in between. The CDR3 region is CASSLPSQDTQYF. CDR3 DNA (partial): TGTGCCAGCAGTTTACCGTCCCAAGACACCCAGTAC.

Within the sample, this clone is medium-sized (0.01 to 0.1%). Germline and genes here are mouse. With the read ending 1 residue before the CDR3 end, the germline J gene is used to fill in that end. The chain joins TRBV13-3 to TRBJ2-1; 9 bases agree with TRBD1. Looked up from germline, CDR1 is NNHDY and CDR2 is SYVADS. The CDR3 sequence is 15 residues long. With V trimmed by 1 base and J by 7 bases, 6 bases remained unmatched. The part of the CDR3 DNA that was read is TGTGCCAGCAGTGATAAACAGGGGGCGGGGGCTGAGCAGTTC. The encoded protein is CASSDKQGAGAEQF. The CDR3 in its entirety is CASSDKQGAGAEQFF.

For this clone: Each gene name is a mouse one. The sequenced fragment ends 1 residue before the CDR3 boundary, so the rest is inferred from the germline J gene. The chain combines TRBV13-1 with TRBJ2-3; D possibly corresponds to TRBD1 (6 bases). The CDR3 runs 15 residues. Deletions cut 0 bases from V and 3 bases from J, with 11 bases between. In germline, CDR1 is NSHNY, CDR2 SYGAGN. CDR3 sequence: CASSDAGAKAETLYF. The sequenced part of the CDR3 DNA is TGTGCCAGCAGTGATGCAGGGGCGAAGGCAGAAACGCTGTAT.

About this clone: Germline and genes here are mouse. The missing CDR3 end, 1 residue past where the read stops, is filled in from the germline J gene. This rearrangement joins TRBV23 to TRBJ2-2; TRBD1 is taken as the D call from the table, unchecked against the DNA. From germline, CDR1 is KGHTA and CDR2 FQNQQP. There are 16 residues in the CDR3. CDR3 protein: CSSSQIQGRGTGQLYF. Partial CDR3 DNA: TGCTCCAGCAGTCAAATACAGGGAAGAGGCACCGGGCAGCTCTAC.